This entry lists 25 T cell receptor beta chains sequenced from one sample in a study of T-cell reconstitution after alpha-beta-depleted transplantation in children (dated by TCRdb to between 2015 and 2016). Library preparation employed PCR. Sequencing was performed on an Illumina HiSeq 2500. TCR library preparation used molecular barcoding, with unique molecular identifiers applied to normalize quantification of the TCRbeta repertoire. TCRdb applied fastp at Q25 and MiXCR to the public reads, then kept only in-frame beta chains. Each CDR3 protein gets just one entry, which takes the most common genes and DNA from the rows behind it. This sample lists roughly 420,000 distinct CDR3 sequences; roughly 17% were detected once. The ten top clones hold less than 30% of the sample. This sample's treatment or condition label indicates: allogeneic hematopoietic cell transplantation with graft depleted of TCRalphabeta T cells and CD19 B cells.

Specimen: PBMCs, mostly from graft donor cells, collected 360 days after TCRalphabeta/CD19-depleted stem cell transplant. The receptors were sampled from a boy in the first two years of life who had a stem cell transplant for Wiskott-Aldrich syndrome, so the T cells may come from the graft donor.

The V and J genes are TRBV10-3 and TRBJ1-4; the D is unclear. CDR3 length equals 13 residues. Looked up from germline, CDR1 is ENHRY and CDR2 is SYGVKD. V shed 8 bases and J shed 3 bases, with 10 bases lying between them. CDR3 DNA sequence: TGTGCCATCGGGGTGGCCCCTAATGAAAAACTGTTTTTT. Protein sequence: CAIGVAPNEKLFF.

This clonotype was observed a few times. The J gene is TRBJ2-5, the V gene TRBV11-2, with D possibly being TRBD2 (7 bases). Trimming took off 2 bases at V and 0 bases at J, with 19 bases between the two ends. The CDR3 covers 18 residues. Per germline, CDR1 SGHAT and CDR2 FQNNGV. DNA for the CDR3: TGTGCCAGCAGCTTATCCCATGGGGGGGCTCTATACCAAGAGACCCAGTACTTC. This sequence encodes CASSLSHGGALYQETQYF.

The CDR3 protein is CATETRDRDEQYF. The CDR3 nucleotides read TGTGCCACCGAAACCCGGGACAGGGACGAGCAGTACTTC. This chain connects TRBV10-3 to TRBJ2-7, with 9 nucleotides matching TRBD1. The CDR3 runs to 13 residues. Unmatched junction bases numbered 9, after V lost 10 bases and J lost 5 bases. CDR1 ENHRY and CDR2 SYGVKD come from the germline V gene.

This clonotype has just a few counts. This chain connects TRBV6-1 to TRBJ1-5; 7 bases align to TRBD1. The CDR3 runs 15 residues. V dropped 10 bases and J dropped 5; count of bases not matched to a gene: 14. Per germline, CDR1 MNHNS and CDR2 SASEGT. CDR3 DNA sequence: TGTGCCACCTGGCACCCACAGGGGATGGATCAGCCCCAGCATTTT. Translated, it gives CATWHPQGMDQPQHF.

The chain links TRBV6-1 to TRBJ1-2, with D unresolved. Germline CDR1 MNHNS, CDR2 SASEGT. The CDR3 spans 12 residues. V lost 3 bases, J lost 5 bases, and 7 bases lay in between. This chain's CDR3 is CASSEVTYGYTF. CDR3 in DNA: TGTGCCAGCAGTGAGGTGACTTATGGCTACACCTTC.

This clonotype was observed a handful of times. This chain connects TRBV12-3 or TRBV12-4 to TRBJ2-7; D gene ambiguous. The CDR3 length is 12 residues. The V end lost 3 bases, the J end lost 3 bases, and 6 bases lay between the germline ends. The CDR3 nucleotides are TGTGCCAGCAGTTTCCCGTACTACGAGCAGTACTTC. Its translation is CASSFPYYEQYF.

The chain is built from TRBV12-3 or TRBV12-4 and TRBJ1-5, with D possibly being TRBD1 (6 bases). V lost 2 bases and J 11 bases, leaving 16 bases between the germline ends. CDR3 length: 14 residues. CDR3 region: CASSLRGHPGAQHF. The CDR3 nucleotides are TGTGCCAGCAGTTTACGGGGACACCCTGGGGCCCAGCATTTT.

The chain couples TRBV5-1 to TRBJ2-7, with 7 bases that match TRBD1. Trimming at V came to 3 bases and at J to 4 bases, leaving 10 bases not matched to a gene. The CDR3 spans 15 residues. Germline assignment: CDR1 SGHRS and CDR2 YFSETQ. The CDR3 DNA reads TGCGCCAGCAGCTGGTGGACAGGCCAAGGGTACGAGCAGTACTTC. Its translation is CASSWWTGQGYEQYF. Full variable domain (missing parts from reference TRBV5-1 and TRBJ2-7): KAGVTQTPRYLIKTRGQQVTLSCSPISGHRSVSWYQQTPGQGLQFLFEYFSETQRNKGNFPGRFSGRQFSNSRSEMNVSTLELGDSALYLCASSWWTGQGYEQYFGPGTRLTVT.

This clonotype was detected only a few times. The genes are TRBV27 and TRBJ2-1; TRBD2 aligns across 12 bases. With 3 bases clipped from V and 0 bases from J, the junction kept 9 bases outside the gene matches. The CDR3 sequence is 19 residues long. Germline assignment: CDR1 MNHEY and CDR2 SMNVEV (reference sequence). As DNA, the CDR3 is TGTGCCAGCAGTTTCAGGACTAGCGGGACCTATCACTCCTACAATGAGCAGTTCTTC. It codes for CASSFRTSGTYHSYNEQFF.

This chain connects TRBV6-5 to TRBJ2-1; 7 bases map to TRBD2. V lost 4 bases, J lost 5 bases, and 5 bases stayed unmatched. The CDR3 consists of 14 residues. Germline V gives CDR1 MNHEY, CDR2 SVGAGI. CDR3 coding DNA: TGTGCCAGCAGTTCTGGCGGGAGTAACAATGAGCAGTTCTTC. Residues: CASSSGGSNNEQFF.

This clonotype was detected only a few times. The chain links TRBV12-3 or TRBV12-4 to TRBJ2-7; TRBD1 matches at 9 bases. Trimming at V came to 2 bases and at J to 5 bases, leaving 4 bases not matched to a gene. The CDR3 length is 14 residues. CDR3 residues: CASSLTGGGDEQYF. CDR3 sequence (DNA): TGTGCCAGCAGTTTAACAGGGGGCGGCGACGAGCAGTACTTC.

This clonotype has more than one count but fewer than ten. The chain combines TRBV7-2 with TRBJ2-2, with TRBD2 matching over 11 bases. Germline V gene data show CDR1 as SGHTA and CDR2 as FQGNSA. The CDR3 is made up of 15 amino acids. J was trimmed by 6 bases and V by 5 bases; bases with no gene match: 5. The CDR3 coding sequence is TGTGCCAGCAGCCGGAGACTAGCGGGACCCGGGGAGCTGTTTTTT. Protein sequence: CASSRRLAGPGELFF.

This clonotype was counted a few times. V usage is TRBV5-1 and J usage is TRBJ1-6, with a possible D match to TRBD1 (6 bases). The ends were cut back, 1 base at V and 7 bases at J, with 12 bases in the middle. The CDR3 is 15 residues long. The V gene's germline CDR1 is SGHRS and CDR2 YFSETQ. CDR3 coding DNA: TGCGCCAGCAGCTTGTTTGTACAGGGAAATTCACCCCTCCACTTT. This gives the protein CASSLFVQGNSPLHF. The whole variable domain, remainder taken from reference TRBV5-1 and TRBJ1-6, is KAGVTQTPRYLIKTRGQQVTLSCSPISGHRSVSWYQQTPGQGLQFLFEYFSETQRNKGNFPGRFSGRQFSNSRSEMNVSTLELGDSALYLCASSLFVQGNSPLHFGNGTRLTVT.

The chain recombines TRBV15 with TRBJ2-5, with D tentatively TRBD2 (5 bases). CDR3 length: 19 residues. Trimming removed 0 bases at V and 3 bases at J, with 23 bases between. The V gene's germline CDR1 is LNHNV and CDR2 YYDKDF (reference sequence). The CDR3, as DNA: TGTGCCACCAGCAGAGATCTTCCCCCGGGGAAGCGCAAGGAAGAGACCCAGTACTTC. Amino acid sequence: CATSRDLPPGKRKEETQYF. The full variable domain, with the rest looked up from reference TRBV15 and TRBJ2-5, is DAMVIQNPRYQVTQFGKPVTLSCSQTLNHNVMYWYQQKSSQAPKLLFHYYDKDFNNEADTPDNFQSRRPNTSFCFLDIRSPGLGDTAMYLCATSRDLPPGKRKEETQYFGPGTRLLVL.

J is TRBJ2-5 and V is TRBV12-3 or TRBV12-4, with D perhaps assigned TRBD1 or TRBD2 (5 bases each). With 3 bases removed from V and 5 bases from J, the gap between germline ends came to 22 bases. The CDR3 totals 17 residues. The CDR3 bases are TGTGCCAGCAGTTTGATGTTACCGGGACCTCGACGGGAGACCCAGTACTTC. It yields the protein CASSLMLPGPRRETQYF.

This clonotype was counted only a few times. The chain combines TRBV7-8 with TRBJ2-7; D call uncertain. CDR3 length: 17 amino acids. Germline loops: CDR1 SGHVS, CDR2 FQNEAQ. Trimming took off 2 bases at V and 1 base at J, with 18 bases between the two ends. CDR3 protein: CASSLFFKGLTSYEQYF. The CDR3 bases are TGTGCCAGCAGCTTATTTTTCAAAGGTTTGACGTCCTACGAGCAGTACTTC.

This clonotype was picked up a small number of times. The chain employs TRBV4-3 and TRBJ2-7, with D maybe TRBD2 (5 bases). V lost 0 bases and J lost 0, with 15 bases in between. The germline CDR1 and CDR2 sequences are LGHNA and YSLEER. CDR3 length: 17 residues. CDR3 protein: CASSQDLSAVTSYEQYF. Here the CDR3 DNA reads TGCGCCAGCAGCCAAGATCTCTCAGCGGTTACCTCCTACGAGCAGTACTTC.

In its sample, this clonotype was seen a few times. The chain is built from TRBV10-1 and TRBJ2-2; 9 nucleotides line up with TRBD2. The CDR3 contains 14 residues. CDR1 is WNHNN and CDR2 is SYGVQD in the germline V gene (reference sequence). V was pared by 6 bases and J by 4 bases, with 3 bases of the junction left unmatched. In DNA form, the CDR3 reads TGCGCCAGCAGACTAGCGGGTGCCACCGGGGAGCTGTTTTTT. Translated: CASRLAGATGELFF.

This clonotype was counted many times. The V gene is TRBV5-1, the J gene TRBJ2-7, with D perhaps matching TRBD1 (6 bases). Deletions cut 3 bases from V and 5 bases from J, with 12 bases between. In germline, CDR1 is SGHRS, CDR2 YFSETQ. The CDR3 has 13 residues. This CDR3 reads CASSYRDTNEQYF. The DNA for the CDR3 is TGCGCCAGCAGCTACCGGGACACCAACGAGCAGTACTTC.

This chain uses TRBV28 with TRBJ1-5; 7 nucleotides line up with TRBD1. This CDR3 is 14 amino acids long. Trimming took 7 bases from V and 5 from J; bases not matched to a gene: 8. Germline CDR1 and CDR2: MDHEN and SYDVKM. The CDR3 region is CASTKRGGDQPQHF. CDR3 nucleotide sequence: TGTGCCAGCACCAAGAGAGGGGGCGATCAGCCCCAGCATTTT.

This clonotype was detected only a few times. This sequence joins TRBV4-1 and TRBJ1-2; tentative D call: TRBD1 (5 bases). Trimming took 0 bases from V and 5 from J, leaving 16 bases between them. Germline CDR1 MGHRA, CDR2 YSYEKL. The CDR3 is made up of 16 amino acids. The CDR3, as DNA: TGCGCCAGCAGCCAAGACCCAGGGAGGGGCTTTTATGGCTACACCTTC. Protein sequence: CASSQDPGRGFYGYTF.

This clonotype was counted a few times. This chain uses TRBV28 with TRBJ2-4, with no clear D. Germline V gene sequence: CDR1 MDHEN, CDR2 SYDVKM. The CDR3 runs 12 residues. V was cut by 2 bases and J by 6 bases, with 5 bases left in between. The CDR3 spells CASSLVSNIQYF. The CDR3 nucleotides are TGTGCCAGCAGTTTAGTCTCAAACATTCAGTACTTC.

This sequence joins TRBV7-2 and TRBJ2-3; tentative D call: TRBD2 (6 bases). This CDR3 contains 12 residues. V was cut by 4 bases and J by 8 bases, with 10 bases left in between. The germline V gene encodes CDR1 SGHTA and CDR2 FQGNSA. The DNA for the CDR3 is TGTGCCAGCAGCTACCGGGACTTTACGCAGTATTTT. Translated: CASSYRDFTQYF.

This chain joins TRBV6-1 and TRBJ1-4; possibly TRBD1 for D (5 bases). Germline V gene data show CDR1 as MNHNS and CDR2 as SASEGT. The V end lost 3 bases, the J end lost 8 bases, and 13 bases lay between the germline ends. This CDR3 region has 14 residues. The CDR3 spells CASSDGGAREKLFF. The CDR3 DNA follows: TGTGCCAGCAGTGACGGCGGGGCCCGGGAAAAACTGTTTTTT.

The chain couples TRBV5-1 to TRBJ2-3, with 9 bases that match TRBD2. The length of the CDR3 is 16 residues. Germline CDR1 and CDR2: SGHRS and YFSETQ. J lost 0 bases, V lost 1 base, and 3 bases had no gene match. CDR3 protein: CASSLSGRSSTDTQYF. CDR3 nucleotides: TGCGCCAGCAGCTTGAGCGGGAGGTCTAGCACAGATACGCAGTATTTT.